This T cell receptor beta chain was sequenced during a study of human T cells and chemical hapten exposure. Overall study results and limits: No alteration of TCRs above 1 in 1000 frequency was seen with DPC sensitization.

Time point denoted: patch test 1, 2 weeks after DPC sensitization. Treatment: therapeutic diphenylcyclopropenone sensitization with weekly scalp DPC. The V end lost 5 bases, the J end lost 1 base, and 9 bases lay between the germline ends. The CDR3 has 14 amino acids. Germline CDR1 and CDR2: SGHTA and FQGNSA. The study used a library that attached unique molecular identifiers to individual cDNA molecules. TCRdb re-called the RACE reads through MiXCR, storing one row per CDR3 protein. This repertoire shows about 380,000 distinct CDR3 sequences, about 4.4% found once; its top ten account for about 2.1%. This clonotype was seen ten or more times. The target antigen is unknown.

The source material was whole blood, sampled in connection with sensitization to the hapten diphenylcyclopropenone (DPC). The clonotype originates from a woman aged 45 to 65 with alopecia areata. Some clones in this sample may be carry-over from other donors' samples. The rearrangement links TRBV7-2 to TRBJ1-5; D ambiguous. CDR3 coding DNA: TGTGCCAGCAGCCCACAGCGGAGCAATCAGCCCCAGCATTTT. This codes for CASSPQRSNQPQHF.